A single sample gave rise to the 11 T cell receptor beta chains below, sequenced in a study of T cell responses to AZD1222 COVID-19 vaccine. The method was immunoSEQ multiplex PCR; TCRdb's version includes in-frame clones alone and lacks a portion of them. The sample has about 84,000 clones, 75% to 95% seen once. Sequencing used peripheral blood, obtained 28 days after the second AZD1222 dose. The source of these receptors is an adult who received the AZD1222 COVID-19 vaccine.

This sequence joins TRBV24-1 and TRBJ2-1; D tentatively fits TRBD1 or TRBD2 (5 bases each). The CDR3 loop spans 17 amino acids. The V end lost 3 bases, the J end lost 0 bases, and 14 bases lay between the germline ends. From germline, CDR1 is KGHDR and CDR2 SFDVKD. This CDR3 is CATSDPRGRSSYNEQFF. The CDR3 bases are TGTGCCACCAGTGATCCTCGGGGCCGAAGCTCCTACAATGAGCAGTTCTTC.

In this sample, this clone turned up a few times. This chain joins TRBV30 and TRBJ2-7, with D unclear. The V end lost 2 bases, the J end lost 0 bases, and 8 bases lay between the germline ends. The CDR3 contains 13 residues. Germline lookup yields CDR1 GTSNPN and CDR2 SVGIG (reference sequence). The CDR3 region is CAWSRQFSYEQYF. CDR3 DNA sequence: TGTGCCTGGAGTCGGCAGTTCTCCTACGAGCAGTACTTC. Drawing the rest from reference TRBV30 and TRBJ2-7, the complete variable domain is SQTIHQWPATLVQPVGSPLSLECTVEGTSNPNLYWYRQAAGRGLQLLFYSVGIGQISSEVPQNLSASRPQDRQFILSSKKLLLSDSGFYLCAWSRQFSYEQYFGPGTRLTVT.

This chain uses TRBV30 with TRBJ1-5; possible D gene TRBD1, 5 bases. V lost 4 bases and J 7 bases, leaving 14 bases between the germline ends. The V gene's germline CDR1 is GTSNPN and CDR2 SVGIG (reference sequence). This CDR3 contains 13 residues. CDR3 DNA: TGTGCCTGGACGGGGGATCCGACCCAGCCCCAGCATTTT. It is translated as CAWTGDPTQPQHF.

The rearrangement joins TRBV11-2 to TRBJ2-3; no clear D gene. The length of the CDR3 is 16 residues. Germline V gene lookup returns CDR1 SGHAT and CDR2 FQNNGV. Trimming shortened V by 4 bases and J by 0 bases, and 14 bases separated the two germline ends. This CDR3 is CASSSMGSTSTDTQYF. CDR3 in DNA: TGTGCCAGCAGCTCTATGGGTAGCACTAGCACAGATACGCAGTATTTT.

V gene TRBV11-3 combines with J gene TRBJ2-6; TRBD1 or TRBD2 may be the D gene (6 bases each). The CDR3 extends over 15 amino acids. In germline, CDR1 is SGHNT, CDR2 YENEEA. The V end lost 5 bases, the J end lost 7 bases, and 15 bases lay between the germline ends. In nucleotides, the CDR3 is TGTGCCAGCAGCCGCCGACGGGGGCAAGCCAACGTCCTGACTTTC. Translating gives CASSRRRGQANVLTF. The full variable domain, its missing parts supplied by reference TRBV11-3 and TRBJ2-6, is EAGVVQSPRYKIIEKKQPVAFWCNPISGHNTLYWYLQNLGQGPELLIRYENEEAVDDSQLPKDRFSAERLKGVDSTLKIQPAELGDSAVYLCASSRRRGQANVLTFGAGSRLTVL.

The chain is built from TRBV3-1 (or the pseudogene TRBV3-2) and TRBJ2-2, with D tentatively TRBD1 (6 bases). Trimming took off 0 bases at V and 5 bases at J, with 13 bases between the two ends. Germline CDR1 reads LGHDT; CDR2 reads YNNKEL (reference sequence). The CDR3 covers 16 residues. In nucleotides, the CDR3 is TGTGCCAGCAGCCAAGATGTTGGGGGCTGGACCGGGGAGCTGTTTTTT. It specifies CASSQDVGGWTGELFF.

CDR3 sequence (DNA): TGCGCCAGCAGCCAAGTAGGGCAGAAACCGGGGGAGCAGTTCTTC. It codes for CASSQVGQKPGEQFF. The V gene is TRBV4-1, the J gene TRBJ2-1, with a possible D match to TRBD2 (5 bases). The V end lost 1 base, the J end lost 10 bases, and 17 bases lay between the germline ends. The CDR3 loop spans 15 amino acids. CDR1 is MGHRA and CDR2 is YSYEKL in the germline V gene.

The chain links TRBV5-5 to TRBJ2-5, with no clear D. Germline loops: CDR1 SGHKS, CDR2 YYEKEE (reference sequence). The CDR3 is 14 amino acids. Trimming pared 0 bases from V and 1 base from J, leaving 7 bases between. CDR3 region: CASSLGAPQETQYF. In DNA, the CDR3 is TGTGCCAGCAGCTTGGGGGCACCCCAAGAGACCCAGTACTTC.

This chain uses TRBV18 with TRBJ1-4; D possibly corresponds to TRBD1 (6 bases). The CDR3 loop spans 16 amino acids. With 1 base removed from V and 4 bases from J, the gap between germline ends came to 13 bases. The germline V gene encodes CDR1 KGHSH and CDR2 LQKENI. The CDR3 reads CASSPQGGRLNEKLFF. The CDR3 DNA follows: TGTGCCAGCTCACCACAGGGGGGGAGACTTAATGAAAAACTGTTTTTT.

Here the CDR3 reads CASSQATGGRGTEAFF. CDR3 DNA sequence: TGTGCCAGCAGCCAAGCGACAGGGGGAAGGGGCACTGAAGCTTTCTTT. The V and J genes are TRBV14 and TRBJ1-1; 9 nucleotides agree with TRBD1. J gave up 4 bases and V 1 base, and 7 bases lay outside the gene matches. In germline, CDR1 is SGHDN, CDR2 FVKESK. This CDR3 is built from 16 residues.

Regarding this clone: Other nucleotide sequences from this sample produce the same CDR3. The rearrangement uses TRBV28 and TRBJ2-3; D call uncertain. CDR1 MDHEN and CDR2 SYDVKM come from the germline V gene. V was clipped by 3 bases and J by 4 bases, with 5 bases between them. CDR3 size: 12 residues. The CDR3 DNA sequence: TGTGCCAGCAGTTTGTCGGCAGATACGCAGTATTTT. Protein product: CASSLSADTQYF.